The rows below give T cell receptor beta chains drawn from one sample of a study of OX40 agonist ivuxolimab in advanced cancers. Some clones are missing from TCRdb's copy, which holds only in-frame ones; the method was immunoSEQ multiplex PCR. The table has fewer than 90,000 clones, roughly 87% seen once. The material sequenced was CD4+ or CD8+ T cells sorted from blood, taken in a trial of the OX40 agonist ivuxolimab. These receptors originate from an adult with an advanced solid tumor such as melanoma, head and neck, liver or kidney cancer. CDR3s include the opening cysteine and the closing phenylalanine or tryptophan. Each record gives: J gene, V gene, clone size, D gene, CDR3 DNA, CDR3 protein. A D gene is named only where the DNA matches it firmly. Clone size, where shown, is once, few, many, or a class for clones that have expanded.

J gene: TRBJ2-6; V gene: TRBV6-1; clone size: NA; D gene: TRBD2; CDR3 DNA: TGTGCCAGCATACGGGGGGGCTCTGGGGCCAACGTCCTGACTTTC; CDR3 protein: CASIRGGSGANVLTF
J gene: TRBJ2-1; V gene: TRBV27; clone size: NA; D gene: NA; CDR3 DNA: TGTGCCAGCAGGCATGTTTGGGGTGAGCAGTTCTTC; CDR3 protein: CASRHVWGEQFF
J gene: TRBJ2-3; V gene: TRBV7-2; clone size: NA; D gene: TRBD2; CDR3 DNA: TGTGCCAGCACCTCGAGGGGTCTAGCGGGGGAAGATACGCAGTATTTT; CDR3 protein: CASTSRGLAGEDTQYF
J gene: TRBJ2-3; V gene: TRBV10-3; clone size: NA; D gene: NA; CDR3 DNA: TGTGCCCTCGCAGGAGATGGGAGCACAGATACGCAGTATTTT; CDR3 protein: CALAGDGSTDTQYF
J gene: TRBJ1-1; V gene: TRBV7-2; clone size: NA; D gene: NA; CDR3 DNA: TGTGCCAGCAGGTTTACAGCCGACACTGAAGCTTTCTTT; CDR3 protein: CASRFTADTEAFF
J gene: TRBJ2-7; V gene: TRBV7-3; clone size: NA; D gene: TRBD1; CDR3 DNA: TGTGCCAGCAGCGTGACAGGGGGCGACTACGAGCAGTACTTC; CDR3 protein: CASSVTGGDYEQYF
J gene: TRBJ1-2; V gene: TRBV9; clone size: NA; D gene: NA; CDR3 DNA: TGTGCCAGCAGCAAAGACGGGACTTATGGCTACACCTTC; CDR3 protein: CASSKDGTYGYTF
J gene: TRBJ2-7; V gene: TRBV14; clone size: NA; D gene: NA; CDR3 DNA: TGTGCCAGCAGCCAAGGTTTACGGATCGGGGATTCCTACGAGCAGTACTTC; CDR3 protein: CASSQGLRIGDSYEQYF
J gene: TRBJ1-1; V gene: TRBV30; clone size: NA; D gene: NA; CDR3 DNA: TGTGCCTGGAGTCTTTCCCATGGGGGCACTGAAGCTTTCTTT; CDR3 protein: CAWSLSHGGTEAFF
J gene: TRBJ2-5; V gene: TRBV7-3; clone size: NA; D gene: TRBD2; CDR3 DNA: TGTGCCAGCAGCTTGGGGGGGCTAGGCGGGAGGGCAGGTGAGACCCAGTACTTC; CDR3 protein: CASSLGGLGGRAGETQYF
J gene: TRBJ1-4; V gene: TRBV4-2; clone size: NA; D gene: NA; CDR3 DNA: TGTGCCAGCAGCCAAGATGGGCAGATTAATGAAAAACTGTTTTTT; CDR3 protein: CASSQDGQINEKLFF
J gene: TRBJ1-1; V gene: TRBV5-1; clone size: once; D gene: NA; CDR3 DNA: TGCGCCAGCAGCTTCACGGGGGCCAACACTGAAGCTTTCTTT; CDR3 protein: CASSFTGANTEAFF
J gene: TRBJ2-1; V gene: TRBV5-1; clone size: NA; D gene: TRBD2; CDR3 DNA: TGCGCCAGCAGCTTGGAGATATACGCACTAGCGGGGTACAATGAGCAGTTCTTC; CDR3 protein: CASSLEIYALAGYNEQFF
J gene: TRBJ2-5; V gene: TRBV5-6; clone size: NA; D gene: TRBD2; CDR3 DNA: TGTGCCAGCAGCTTGTTTTGGGTTAGCGGGAAAGAGACCCAGTACTTC; CDR3 protein: CASSLFWVSGKETQYF
J gene: TRBJ2-1; V gene: TRBV18; clone size: NA; D gene: TRBD2; CDR3 DNA: TGTGCCAGCTCCCACCCTAGCGGTCGGAATGAGCAGTTCTTC; CDR3 protein: CASSHPSGRNEQFF
J gene: TRBJ1-3; V gene: TRBV5-1; clone size: once; D gene: NA; CDR3 DNA: TGCGCCAGCAGCTTGGGACTTCACTCTGGAAACACCATATATTTT; CDR3 protein: CASSLGLHSGNTIYF
J gene: TRBJ2-2; V gene: TRBV7-9; clone size: NA; D gene: TRBD2; CDR3 DNA: TGTGCCAGCAGCTTAATACGGGACGGCGGGAGAGCCGGGGAGCTGTTTTTT; CDR3 protein: CASSLIRDGGRAGELFF
J gene: TRBJ2-1; V gene: TRBV5-4; clone size: once; D gene: TRBD2; CDR3 DNA: TGTGCCAGCAGTACCGGGACTAGCTCCTACAATGAGCAGTTCTTC; CDR3 protein: CASSTGTSSYNEQFF
J gene: TRBJ2-1; V gene: TRBV7-6; clone size: NA; D gene: NA; CDR3 DNA: TGTGCCAGCAGCTCCAGACTTGAAAATGAGCAGTTCTTC; CDR3 protein: CASSSRLENEQFF
J gene: TRBJ1-1; V gene: TRBV2; clone size: NA; D gene: NA; CDR3 DNA: TGTGCCAGCAGTACGGGCCAGAACACTGAAGCTTTCTTT; CDR3 protein: CASSTGQNTEAFF
J gene: TRBJ1-2; V gene: TRBV6-5; clone size: few; D gene: NA; CDR3 DNA: TGTGCCAGCACGGGGGCGGCGGAAAACTATGGCTACACCTTC; CDR3 protein: CASTGAAENYGYTF
J gene: TRBJ2-5; V gene: TRBV10-3; clone size: NA; D gene: NA; CDR3 DNA: TGTGCCATCAGTGACTCTTCAGGGGCAGGGCGTGAGACCCAGTACTTC; CDR3 protein: CAISDSSGAGRETQYF
J gene: TRBJ2-1; V gene: TRBV7-7; clone size: NA; D gene: TRBD1; CDR3 DNA: TGTGCCAGCAGCCCCCTCGGACAGGGGCCCTTTTCCTACAATGAGCAGTTCTTC; CDR3 protein: CASSPLGQGPFSYNEQFF
J gene: TRBJ1-6; V gene: TRBV4-1; clone size: NA; D gene: TRBD1; CDR3 DNA: TGCGCCAGCAGCCAGGAAGACAGGGCCGGGGCATATAATTCACCCCTCCACTTT; CDR3 protein: CASSQEDRAGAYNSPLHF
J gene: TRBJ1-3; V gene: TRBV4-2; clone size: NA; D gene: NA; CDR3 DNA: TGTGCCAGCAGCCAAGATTTACCCCAGAAAACCTTACAGCGAAACACCATATATTTT; CDR3 protein: CASSQDLPQKTLQRNTIYF
J gene: TRBJ2-1; V gene: TRBV7-8; clone size: NA; D gene: TRBD2; CDR3 DNA: TGTGCCAGCGTCGGACGGGAGGGACTAAACAATGAGCAGTTCTTC; CDR3 protein: CASVGREGLNNEQFF
J gene: TRBJ2-3; V gene: TRBV5-4; clone size: NA; D gene: NA; CDR3 DNA: TGTGCCAGCAGCTCGATATTGGGGGGCACAGATACGCAGTATTTT; CDR3 protein: CASSSILGGTDTQYF
J gene: TRBJ1-5; V gene: TRBV10-3; clone size: NA; D gene: NA; CDR3 DNA: TGTGCCACCAGGGGAGGGGTGGATCAGCCCCAGCATTTT; CDR3 protein: CATRGGVDQPQHF
J gene: TRBJ1-2; V gene: TRBV18; clone size: NA; D gene: NA; CDR3 DNA: TGTGCCAGCTCACCACTCGGGGGGTTCGGCTACACCTTC; CDR3 protein: CASSPLGGFGYTF
J gene: TRBJ1-4; V gene: TRBV5-1; clone size: NA; D gene: NA; CDR3 DNA: TGCGCCAGCAGCTTGGAGTCCGGGAGGAATGAAAAACTGTTTTTT; CDR3 protein: CASSLESGRNEKLFF
J gene: TRBJ1-2; V gene: TRBV6-5; clone size: NA; D gene: TRBD1; CDR3 DNA: TGTGCCAGCAGTTACCCGGGACAGAGCTACACCTTC; CDR3 protein: CASSYPGQSYTF
J gene: TRBJ1-4; V gene: TRBV30; clone size: NA; D gene: TRBD1; CDR3 DNA: TGTGCCTGGAGAACAGGACAGGGGGTCGGTGAAAAACTGTTTTTT; CDR3 protein: CAWRTGQGVGEKLFF
J gene: TRBJ2-3; V gene: TRBV4-2; clone size: NA; D gene: NA; CDR3 DNA: TGTGCCAGCAGCCAAGCTCCGGCAGGGATGGGGGCAGATACGCAGTATTTT; CDR3 protein: CASSQAPAGMGADTQYF
J gene: TRBJ2-5; V gene: TRBV6-6; clone size: NA; D gene: TRBD1; CDR3 DNA: TGTGCCAGCAGTAACAGAGGGGGCAGGGAGACCCAGTACTTC; CDR3 protein: CASSNRGGRETQYF
J gene: TRBJ1-2; V gene: TRBV4-3; clone size: once; D gene: TRBD1; CDR3 DNA: TGCGCCAGCAGCCGTGGACCGGGACAGACGGACTACACCTTC; CDR3 protein: CASSRGPGQTDYTF
J gene: TRBJ1-1; V gene: TRBV10-3; clone size: NA; D gene: TRBD1; CDR3 DNA: TGTGCCATCAACAGACAGGGGAAGGACACTGAAGCTTTCTTT; CDR3 protein: CAINRQGKDTEAFF
J gene: TRBJ1-1; V gene: TRBV11-3; clone size: NA; D gene: NA; CDR3 DNA: TGTGCCAGCAGCTTACAGATAGGGGTTAACACTGAAGCTTTCTTT; CDR3 protein: CASSLQIGVNTEAFF
J gene: TRBJ2-1; V gene: TRBV7-3; clone size: NA; D gene: TRBD1; CDR3 DNA: TGTGCCAGCAGCTTGGGGACAGCCTACAATGAGCAGTTCTTC; CDR3 protein: CASSLGTAYNEQFF
J gene: TRBJ1-3; V gene: TRBV5-6; clone size: NA; D gene: NA; CDR3 DNA: TGTGCCAGCAGCTTGGAGGCACAGACCGGAAACACCATATATTTT; CDR3 protein: CASSLEAQTGNTIYF
J gene: TRBJ2-7; V gene: TRBV6-5; clone size: NA; D gene: NA; CDR3 DNA: TGTGCCAGCAGTTCCTTCGAGCAGTACTTC; CDR3 protein: CASSSFEQYF
J gene: TRBJ2-5; V gene: TRBV7-2; clone size: NA; D gene: NA; CDR3 DNA: TGTGCCAGCAGCGTCTTCACGACTGAGCAGTACTTC; CDR3 protein: CASSVFTTEQYF
J gene: TRBJ2-5; V gene: TRBV18; clone size: NA; D gene: NA; CDR3 DNA: TGTGCCAGCTCACCGGTCCAAGAGACCCAGTACTTC; CDR3 protein: CASSPVQETQYF
J gene: TRBJ1-3; V gene: TRBV4-1; clone size: NA; D gene: TRBD1; CDR3 DNA: TGCGCCAGCAGCCACGAGTTTCCCCCGGGACAGTACTCTGGAAACACCATATATTTT; CDR3 protein: CASSHEFPPGQYSGNTIYF
J gene: TRBJ1-1; V gene: TRBV7-2; clone size: NA; D gene: NA; CDR3 DNA: TGTGCCAGCAGCTTAGGTGGGGCAGGGGCAACTGAAGCTTTCTTT; CDR3 protein: CASSLGGAGATEAFF
J gene: TRBJ2-1; V gene: TRBV18; clone size: NA; D gene: TRBD2; CDR3 DNA: TGTGCCAGCTCACCAGGAGCTAGCGGGAACTATGAGCAGTTCTTC; CDR3 protein: CASSPGASGNYEQFF
J gene: TRBJ2-7; V gene: TRBV7-9; clone size: many; D gene: NA; CDR3 DNA: TGTGCCAGCAGCTGGTCGGACGAGCAGTACTTC; CDR3 protein: CASSWSDEQYF
J gene: TRBJ1-5; V gene: TRBV25-1; clone size: NA; D gene: TRBD1; CDR3 DNA: TGTGCCAGCAGGGGACAGGGTTTAGGTCAGCCCCAGCATTTT; CDR3 protein: CASRGQGLGQPQHF
J gene: TRBJ2-6; V gene: TRBV19; clone size: NA; D gene: NA; CDR3 DNA: TGTGCCAGCCAGCGGACGGGGTCTGGGGCCAACGTCCTGACTTTC; CDR3 protein: CASQRTGSGANVLTF
J gene: TRBJ2-7; V gene: TRBV27; clone size: NA; D gene: TRBD1; CDR3 DNA: TGTGCCAGCTCCTGGGGGGACAGGGGGTTCTACGAGCAGTACTTC; CDR3 protein: CASSWGDRGFYEQYF
J gene: TRBJ2-1; V gene: TRBV5-6; clone size: NA; D gene: NA; CDR3 DNA: TGTGCCAGCAGCTTGGAAGTCACAGGGACTTACAATGAGCAGTTCTTC; CDR3 protein: CASSLEVTGTYNEQFF
J gene: TRBJ2-5; V gene: TRBV15; clone size: NA; D gene: TRBD2; CDR3 DNA: TGTGCCACCAGCGGACGGGGGGGACAAGAGACCCAGTACTTC; CDR3 protein: CATSGRGGQETQYF
J gene: TRBJ2-3; V gene: TRBV25-1; clone size: NA; D gene: TRBD2; CDR3 DNA: TGTGCCAGCAGTGAATTTTTAACGGGAGGCCCCACAGATACGCAGTATTTT; CDR3 protein: CASSEFLTGGPTDTQYF
J gene: TRBJ2-3; V gene: TRBV6-5; clone size: NA; D gene: TRBD1; CDR3 DNA: TGTGCCAGCAGTCGACAGGGCCCTAGGGCAGATACGCAGTATTTT; CDR3 protein: CASSRQGPRADTQYF